The rows below give T cell receptor beta chains drawn from one sample of a study of control samples from healthy donors and cancer patients. Assay used: immunoSEQ multiplex PCR; TCRdb lists only in-frame clones, some missing. In the table there are 95,000 to 150,000 clones, roughly nine tenths of which are singletons. The specimen was blood. The receptors were gathered from a woman aged 18-29 years in good health. Both conserved end residues are part of each CDR3. A D gene is named only where the DNA matches it firmly. Only part of the rows carry a size: once, few, many, or a class if the clone is expanded.

V	size	J	D	DNA	CDR3
TRBV28	NA	TRBJ1-3	NA	TGTGCCAGCAGTTCCCGGGGGGCTGGAAACACCATATATTTT	CASSSRGAGNTIYF
TRBV28	NA	TRBJ1-5	TRBD1	TGTGCCAGCAGTCCATCGGGCGGGACAGGGGGCAATCAGCCCCAGCATTTT	CASSPSGGTGGNQPQHF
TRBV5-1	NA	TRBJ2-5	NA	TGCGCCAGCAGCTCTTCGGAGACCCAGTACTTC	CASSSSETQYF
TRBV6-1	NA	TRBJ2-3	TRBD2	TGTGCCAGCAGAAGACTAGCCGGCACAGATACGCAGTATTTT	CASRRLAGTDTQYF
TRBV7-5	NA	TRBJ1-5	NA	TGTGTCAGAAGCAAAGAGGGGGAGGGGGCTCGTCAGCCCCAGCATTTT	CVRSKEGEGARQPQHF
TRBV19	NA	TRBJ1-1	NA	TGTGCCAGTAGACGGGGATCCTCGAACACTGAAGCTTTCTTT	CASRRGSSNTEAFF
TRBV13	NA	TRBJ2-7	NA	TGTGCCAGCAGCTTTTACTACGAGCAGTACTTC	CASSFYYEQYF
TRBV19	NA	TRBJ2-5	TRBD1	TGTGCCAGTAGTGTACAGGGGGCAGAGACCCAGTACTTC	CASSVQGAETQYF
TRBV5-3	NA	TRBJ2-7	NA	TGTGCCAGAAGCCCGTCTACGACAGTAACCTACGAGCAGTACTTC	CARSPSTTVTYEQYF
TRBV5-4	NA	TRBJ2-2	TRBD2	TGTGCCAGCAGCTCGGGGAGGGTGAACACCGGGGAGCTGTTTTTT	CASSSGRVNTGELFF
TRBV4-1	NA	TRBJ2-7	TRBD1	TGCGCCAGCAGCCAAGCCCCATTCAAGACGGGACAGAATTATTACGAGCAGTACTTC	CASSQAPFKTGQNYYEQYF
TRBV5-1	NA	TRBJ2-5	TRBD1	TGCGCCAGCAGCTTAACGACAGGGCAAGAGACCCAGTACTTC	CASSLTTGQETQYF
TRBV27	NA	TRBJ2-7	TRBD1	TGTGCCAGCAGTTCGACAGGGTACGGCGAGCAGTACTTC	CASSSTGYGEQYF
TRBV4-2	NA	TRBJ2-1	NA	TGTGCCAGCAGCCAAGGAGGGGGGTCCAGGGGGAATGAGCAGTTCTTC	CASSQGGGSRGNEQFF
TRBV7-2	NA	TRBJ2-3	NA	TGTGCCAGCAGCTTGAGGCCAAAACAAAGTGGGGCAGATACGCAGTATTTT	CASSLRPKQSGADTQYF
TRBV6-5	NA	TRBJ2-7	NA	TGTGCCAGCCGAACCCCAGGTCCCTCCTACGAGCAGTACTTC	CASRTPGPSYEQYF
TRBV30	once	TRBJ1-1	NA	TGTGCCTGGAGTGTACTAAAGAACACTGAAGCTTTCTTT	CAWSVLKNTEAFF
TRBV27	NA	TRBJ2-1	TRBD2	TGTGCCAGCAGTTTAGCGCTAGCGGGAGTAGGTGAGCAGTTCTTC	CASSLALAGVGEQFF
TRBV4-2	NA	TRBJ1-4	TRBD1	TGTGCCAGCAGCCAGCAGGGGGCGGTTAATGAAAAACTGTTTTTT	CASSQQGAVNEKLFF
TRBV9	NA	TRBJ2-3	NA	TGTGCCAGCAGCGTAGACAGCCTAAAGGCGGATACGCAGTATTTT	CASSVDSLKADTQYF
TRBV28	NA	TRBJ2-1	NA	TGTGCCAGCAGTGAATCCCTCTACAATGAGCAGTTCTTC	CASSESLYNEQFF
TRBV28	NA	TRBJ2-5	NA	TGTGCCAGCACACCCGGCCGGTGGCAGAAAGAGACCCAGTACTTC	CASTPGRWQKETQYF
TRBV9	few	TRBJ1-6	NA	TGTGCCAGCAGCCGCGGGTATGGGGGACTTGAACTACCCCTCCACTTT	CASSRGYGGLELPLHF
TRBV6-2/TRBV6-3	few	TRBJ1-1	NA	TGTGCCAGCAGTTGGGCCGGATCGGGGGTTGGTGAAGCTTTCTTT	CASSWAGSGVGEAFF
TRBV29-1	NA	TRBJ1-2	TRBD1	TGCAGCACAGCGGACAGGGCGGTCAACTATGGCTACACCTTC	CSTADRAVNYGYTF
TRBV27	NA	TRBJ2-7	NA	TGTGCCAGCAGATATGACCGACACCCCTCCTACGAGCAGTACTTC	CASRYDRHPSYEQYF
TRBV7-9	NA	TRBJ2-2	NA	TGTGCCGCTGCCCCTTCGCAGGGCGTAACCGGGGAGCTGTTTTTT	CAAAPSQGVTGELFF
TRBV30	NA	TRBJ2-5	TRBD1	TGTGCCTGGAGTGCATACGGACAAATCCAGGGGGCGGAGACCCAGTACTTC	CAWSAYGQIQGAETQYF
TRBV7-6	NA	TRBJ1-1	NA	TGTGCCAGCAGCATTGGGGGGGTGGGCACTGAAGCTTTCTTT	CASSIGGVGTEAFF
TRBV7-6	once	TRBJ1-1	TRBD1	TGTGCCAGCAGCGTCCGGGAGGGGTGGACAGGCGGGGATACTGAAGCTTTCTTT	CASSVREGWTGGDTEAFF
TRBV29-1	NA	TRBJ1-2	NA	TGCAGCGTGGACAAGTCGCACAACTATGGCTACACCTTC	CSVDKSHNYGYTF
TRBV5-4	NA	TRBJ1-2	NA	TGTGCCAGCAGCTTTTCTTCTAGGGGGACCTATGGCTACACCTTC	CASSFSSRGTYGYTF
TRBV7-7	NA	TRBJ1-5	TRBD1	TGTGCTAGCAGCCCGGACAGGGGGCAGAGCCATCAGCCCCAGCATTTT	CASSPDRGQSHQPQHF
TRBV2	few	TRBJ2-2	NA	TGTGCCAGCAGTCGAGGGAACGGTGGCGGGGAGCTGTTTTTT	CASSRGNGGGELFF
TRBV2	few	TRBJ1-6	NA	TGTGCCAGCAGTGAAGAGGGTACTAATTCACCCCTCCACTTT	CASSEEGTNSPLHF
TRBV19	NA	TRBJ1-2	NA	TGTGCCAGTAGTCCCTCCCCTGACAGGACCGCTTATGGCTACACCTTC	CASSPSPDRTAYGYTF
TRBV6-5	NA	TRBJ2-1	TRBD2	TGTGCCAGCAGTTACTCCCTAGCGGGAGAGACCGATGAGCAGTTCTTC	CASSYSLAGETDEQFF
TRBV7-9	NA	TRBJ2-7	NA	TGTGCCGGAGGAGGACTTCAGGCGCAGTACTTC	CAGGGLQAQYF
TRBV15	NA	TRBJ2-7	TRBD2	TGTGCCACCAGCAGACGACCGGGGAGGGAATCCTACGAGCAGTACTTC	CATSRRPGRESYEQYF
TRBV24-1	NA	TRBJ2-2	TRBD2	TGTGCCACCAGTGATTCGGGGGGCACCGGGGAGCTGTTTTTT	CATSDSGGTGELFF
TRBV5-1	NA	TRBJ2-5	TRBD2	TGCGCCAGCAGCTCCGGGACTAGCAAATCGGAGACCCAGTACTTC	CASSSGTSKSETQYF
TRBV11-1	NA	TRBJ2-1	TRBD1	TGTGCCAGCAGCTTTCAGGGGGCAATGGATGAGCAGTTCTTC	CASSFQGAMDEQFF
TRBV30	NA	TRBJ2-7	NA	TGTGCCTGGAGTGCTCAGGGGCCCTACGAGCAGTACTTC	CAWSAQGPYEQYF
TRBV6-2/TRBV6-3	NA	TRBJ2-2	TRBD2	TGTGCCAGCAGTTATTGGGGGACTACCACCGGGGAGCTGTTTTTT	CASSYWGTTTGELFF
TRBV5-1	NA	TRBJ2-5	NA	TGCGCCAGCAGCTTCATAGGGGAAGAGACCCAGTACTTC	CASSFIGEETQYF
TRBV9	NA	TRBJ2-5	NA	TGTGCCAGCAGCGTAGCTGGGGCCCAAGAGACCCAGTACTTC	CASSVAGAQETQYF